These T cell receptor beta chains were read from a single sample in a study of regulatory T cells in long-lasting Graves disease. TCRdb re-called the multiplex PCR reads with MiXCR, one entry per CDR3 protein. This table has roughly 450,000 distinct CDR3 sequences, 23% appearing once. Sample: peripheral blood mononuclear cells (PBMCs), taken when the disease was refractory, from a patient treated with antithyroid drugs. These TCRs come from a female donor with Graves disease. Both conserved end residues are trimmed from each CDR3.

TRBV6-1	TRBJ2-7	ASGMKQY
TRBV2	TRBJ1-4	ASRVEKLF
TRBV19	TRBJ2-2	ASSIWFRDTGELF
TRBV11-1	TRBJ2-5	ASSPTGEETQY
TRBV6-1	TRBJ1-6	ATRWDRTSPLH
TRBV25-1	TRBJ2-7	ASSESSGRMVTHEQY
TRBV28	TRBJ1-4	ASRSTGYYEKLF
TRBV2	TRBJ2-1	ASIPISYNEQF
TRBV7-2	TRBJ2-5	ASTLQGAVQETQY
TRBV7-3	TRBJ2-2	ASSLTLGEPTGELF
TRBV27	TRBJ1-2	ASSTYRGSKGGYT
TRBV19	TRBJ2-2	ASSAQIPGLAGAQDTGELF
TRBV30	TRBJ2-7	AWSVLWGSYEQY
TRBV7-2	TRBJ2-5	ASSFISGGQETQY
TRBV6-1	TRBJ2-1	ASRRLAWASNEQF
TRBV20-1	TRBJ2-7	SGRGSYEQY
TRBV6-2/TRBV6-3	TRBJ1-1	ASSYLQGAFAEAF
TRBV7-2	TRBJ2-2	ASSLGATGQNTGELF
TRBV13	TRBJ1-1	ASSLYRGGAEAF
TRBV7-3	TRBJ2-5	ASSPTGVALETQY
TRBV28	TRBJ2-3	ASELAGAQDTQY
TRBV6-1	TRBJ2-7	ASSRQGRAY
TRBV7-2	TRBJ2-6	ASSLGGNGANVLT
TRBV30	TRBJ2-1	AWSGKGQGKNEQF
TRBV5-1	TRBJ2-5	ASSSDEETQY
TRBV28	TRBJ2-7	ASTGASYEQY
TRBV9	TRBJ2-7	ASSVGVWSSYEQY
TRBV6-2/TRBV6-3	TRBJ2-5	ASIRGGAGETQY
TRBV7-9	TRBJ1-2	ASSLGGGAHGYT
TRBV6-1	TRBJ1-2	ASRPDTDYGYT
TRBV2	TRBJ2-2	ASNLGATLTGELF
TRBV7-2	TRBJ2-7	ASSQTTGNYEQY
TRBV27	TRBJ2-7	ASSKLSDTNYEQY
TRBV2	TRBJ1-1	ASSEPKNTEAF
TRBV28	TRBJ1-4	ASSLSRRGEKLF
TRBV7-2	TRBJ2-7	ASSLSSQAWEEQY
TRBV6-5	TRBJ2-7	ASSYGDTGGEYEQY
TRBV12-5	TRBJ1-4	ASGLVHGVELF
TRBV5-1	TRBJ2-7	ASTGDRDEQY
TRBV27	TRBJ1-1	ASRTGLRRTEAF
TRBV30	TRBJ1-1	AWKKGAEAF
TRBV9	TRBJ2-7	ASSAGTSESYEQY
TRBV28	TRBJ2-4	ASSFRGLSLNIQY
TRBV24-1	TRBJ1-2	ATSDPNGQGLGYT
TRBV7-2	TRBJ2-7	ASSLREGRYEQY
TRBV5-1	TRBJ1-2	ASSVPGQGYGYT
TRBV7-3	TRBJ2-6	ASSLNLRNSGANVLT
TRBV6-1	TRBJ1-5	ASSPQPQGAGQPQH
TRBV7-9	TRBJ1-2	ASRAGLRADGYT
TRBV7-9	TRBJ1-5	ASSLSGKGQPQH
TRBV6-1	TRBJ1-5	ASGDIVGQPQH
TRBV12-3/TRBV12-4	TRBJ2-7	ASSRLAGGNEQY
TRBV3-1	TRBJ2-4	ASSHEGAKNIQY
TRBV2	TRBJ1-3	ASTQVGSSGNTIY
TRBV20-1	TRBJ1-1	SAFPTGNTEAF
TRBV12-3/TRBV12-4	TRBJ2-5	ASTPGLGKTQY
TRBV2	TRBJ2-7	ASWTPQKFYEQY
TRBV5-1	TRBJ2-7	ASSLKWTGELYEQY
TRBV7-8	TRBJ2-7	ASSLVASGISEQY
TRBV6-1	TRBJ2-5	ASGGLGWTQY